This T cell receptor (beta chain) is drawn from a study of naive and memory T cell subsets. Study-level results: Naive repertoires, especially CD8, held a few larger clonotypes, possibly memory cells re-expressing CD45RA. Over 90% of naive TCR sequences appeared only once after error correction, unlike memory subsets.

Note on this clonotype: Its antigen remains unidentified.

The ends were cut back, 2 bases at V and 5 bases at J, with 16 bases in the middle. From germline, CDR1 is MNHEY and CDR2 SMNVEV (reference sequence). The CDR3 extends over 15 amino acids. The beta constant-region primer was an equimolar mix of two oligonucleotides covering TRBC1 and TRBC2. Nested alpha and beta constant-region primers with the SP2 primer drove four PCR rounds on ligated cDNA. MiXCR, run by TCRdb on the UMI-ligation and nested PCR reads, gives a single entry per CDR3 protein. Of around 140,000 distinct CDR3 sequences listed, approximately 21% are singletons. The chain joins TRBV27 to TRBJ2-7; D is ambiguous. The receptor was derived from a human donor in good health. The sequenced sample was naive CD8+ T cells from blood. This CDR3 is CASSLLPSQSHEQYF. CDR3 sequence (DNA): TGTGCCAGCAGTTTACTACCCTCGCAGTCCCACGAGCAGTACTTC.